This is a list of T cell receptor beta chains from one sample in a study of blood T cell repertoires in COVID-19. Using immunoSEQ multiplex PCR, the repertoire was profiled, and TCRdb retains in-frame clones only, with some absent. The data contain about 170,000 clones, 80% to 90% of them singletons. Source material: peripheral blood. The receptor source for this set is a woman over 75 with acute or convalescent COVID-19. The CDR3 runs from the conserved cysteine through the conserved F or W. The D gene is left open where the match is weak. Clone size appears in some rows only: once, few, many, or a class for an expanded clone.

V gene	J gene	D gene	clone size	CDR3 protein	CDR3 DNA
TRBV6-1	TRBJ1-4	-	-	CASSDQGKATNEKLFF	TGTGCCAGCAGTGACCAGGGAAAAGCAACTAATGAAAAACTGTTTTTT
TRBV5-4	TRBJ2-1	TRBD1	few	CASSFGTGEEQFF	TGTGCCAGCAGCTTTGGGACAGGGGAAGAGCAGTTCTTC
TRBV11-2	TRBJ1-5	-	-	CASSLEGGRNQPQHF	TGTGCCAGCAGCTTAGAGGGAGGACGCAATCAGCCCCAGCATTTT
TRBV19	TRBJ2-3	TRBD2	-	CASSPLADTQYF	TGTGCCAGTAGTCCACTAGCGGATACGCAGTATTTT
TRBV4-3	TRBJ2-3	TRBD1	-	CASSQDRGGYDTQYF	TGCGCCAGCAGCCAAGATCGAGGGGGCTACGATACGCAGTATTTT
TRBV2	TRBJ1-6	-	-	CASSEGQFYNSPLHF	TGTGCCAGCAGTGAAGGACAGTTCTATAATTCACCCCTCCACTTT
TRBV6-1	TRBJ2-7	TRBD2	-	CASREAGAPSEQYF	TGTGCCAGCAGGGAAGCGGGAGCCCCCTCCGAGCAGTACTTC
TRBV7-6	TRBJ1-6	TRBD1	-	CASSSGGGSYSPLHF	TGTGCCAGCAGCTCAGGGGGCGGCTCATATTCACCCCTCCACTTT
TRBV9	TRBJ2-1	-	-	CASSVDEGRNEQFF	TGTGCCAGCAGCGTAGACGAGGGGAGGAATGAGCAGTTCTTC
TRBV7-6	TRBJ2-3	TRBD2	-	CASSPTRGGKSAWTDTQYF	TGTGCCAGCAGCCCGACCCGCGGGGGAAAAAGCGCCTGGACAGATACGCAGTATTTT
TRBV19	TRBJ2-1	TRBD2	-	CASSIEAGGQIGEQFF	TGTGCCAGTAGTATTGAGGCGGGAGGGCAGATTGGAGAGCAGTTCTTC
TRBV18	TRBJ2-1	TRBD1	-	CASSPDRGPRNEQFF	TGTGCCAGCTCACCTGACAGGGGGCCACGCAATGAGCAGTTCTTC
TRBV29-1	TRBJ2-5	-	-	CSVDGVGGDWETQYF	TGCAGCGTTGACGGGGTAGGAGGGGATTGGGAGACCCAGTACTTC
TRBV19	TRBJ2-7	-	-	CASSIQAENEQYF	TGTGCCAGTAGTATTCAGGCAGAGAACGAGCAGTACTTC
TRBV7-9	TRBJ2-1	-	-	CASTTTWRGGTYNEQFF	TGTGCCAGCACTACCACCTGGAGGGGGGGAACCTACAATGAGCAGTTCTTC
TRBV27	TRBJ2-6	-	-	CASSFLGTGRSGANVLTF	TGTGCCAGCAGTTTTTTAGGGACTGGTCGATCCGGGGCCAACGTCCTGACTTTC
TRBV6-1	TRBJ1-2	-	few	CASSEASIDRFKGYTF	TGTGCCAGCAGTGAAGCGTCCATCGACAGGTTCAAAGGCTACACCTTC